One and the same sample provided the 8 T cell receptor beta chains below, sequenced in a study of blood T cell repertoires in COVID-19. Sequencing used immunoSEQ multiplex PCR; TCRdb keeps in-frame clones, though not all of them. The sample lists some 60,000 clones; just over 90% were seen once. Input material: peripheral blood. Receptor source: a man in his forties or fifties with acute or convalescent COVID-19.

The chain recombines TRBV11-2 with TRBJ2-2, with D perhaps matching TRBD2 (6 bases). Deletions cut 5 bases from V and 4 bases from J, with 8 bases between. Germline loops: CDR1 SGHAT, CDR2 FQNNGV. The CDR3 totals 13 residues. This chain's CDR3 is CASSQRATGELFF. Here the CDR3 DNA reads TGTGCCAGCAGCCAGCGGGCCACCGGGGAGCTGTTTTTT.

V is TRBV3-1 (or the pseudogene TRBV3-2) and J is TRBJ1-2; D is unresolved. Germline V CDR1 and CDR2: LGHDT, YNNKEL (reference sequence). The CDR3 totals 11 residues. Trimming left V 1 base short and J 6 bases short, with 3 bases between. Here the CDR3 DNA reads TGTGCCAGCAGCCAAGCCAATGGCTACACCTTC. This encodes CASSQANGYTF.

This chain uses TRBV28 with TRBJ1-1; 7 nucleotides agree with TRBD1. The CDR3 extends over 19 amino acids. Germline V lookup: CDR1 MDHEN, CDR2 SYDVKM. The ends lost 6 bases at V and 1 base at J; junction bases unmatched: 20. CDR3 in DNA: TGTGCCAGCAGACCCGGGACAGCACGTAATCGGGGTAAGAACACTGAAGCTTTCTTT. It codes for CASRPGTARNRGKNTEAFF.

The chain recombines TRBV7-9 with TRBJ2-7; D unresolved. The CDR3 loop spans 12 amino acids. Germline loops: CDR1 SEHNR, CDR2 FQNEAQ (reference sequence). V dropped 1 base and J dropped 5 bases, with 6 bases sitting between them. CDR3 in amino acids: CASSLDGDEQYF. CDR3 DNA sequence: TGTGCCAGCAGCTTAGACGGAGACGAGCAGTACTTC.

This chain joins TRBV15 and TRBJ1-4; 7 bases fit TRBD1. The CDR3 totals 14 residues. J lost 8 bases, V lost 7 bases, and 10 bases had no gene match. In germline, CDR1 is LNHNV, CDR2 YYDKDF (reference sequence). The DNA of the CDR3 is TGTGCCACCAAACCACGGGACAGTCGAGAAAAACTGTTTTTT. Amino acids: CATKPRDSREKLFF.

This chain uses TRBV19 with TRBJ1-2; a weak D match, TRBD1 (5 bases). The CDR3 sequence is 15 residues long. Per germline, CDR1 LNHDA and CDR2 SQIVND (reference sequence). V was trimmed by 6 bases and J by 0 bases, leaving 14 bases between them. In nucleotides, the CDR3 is TGTGCCAGTAGGGACATTGGAGACGCTAACTATGGCTACACCTTC. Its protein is CASRDIGDANYGYTF.

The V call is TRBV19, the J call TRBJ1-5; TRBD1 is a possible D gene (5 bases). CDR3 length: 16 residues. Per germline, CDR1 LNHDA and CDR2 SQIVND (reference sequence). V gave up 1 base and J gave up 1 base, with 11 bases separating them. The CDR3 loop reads CASSIGPGGSNQPQHF. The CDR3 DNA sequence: TGTGCCAGTAGTATAGGGCCGGGGGGGAGCAATCAGCCCCAGCATTTT.

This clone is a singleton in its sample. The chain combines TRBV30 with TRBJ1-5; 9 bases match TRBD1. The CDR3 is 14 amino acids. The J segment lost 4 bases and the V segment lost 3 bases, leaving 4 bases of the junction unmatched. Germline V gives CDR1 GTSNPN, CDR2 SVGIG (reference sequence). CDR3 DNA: TGTGCCTGGAGCCAGGGACAGGGAAATCAGCCCCAGCATTTT. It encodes CAWSQGQGNQPQHF.